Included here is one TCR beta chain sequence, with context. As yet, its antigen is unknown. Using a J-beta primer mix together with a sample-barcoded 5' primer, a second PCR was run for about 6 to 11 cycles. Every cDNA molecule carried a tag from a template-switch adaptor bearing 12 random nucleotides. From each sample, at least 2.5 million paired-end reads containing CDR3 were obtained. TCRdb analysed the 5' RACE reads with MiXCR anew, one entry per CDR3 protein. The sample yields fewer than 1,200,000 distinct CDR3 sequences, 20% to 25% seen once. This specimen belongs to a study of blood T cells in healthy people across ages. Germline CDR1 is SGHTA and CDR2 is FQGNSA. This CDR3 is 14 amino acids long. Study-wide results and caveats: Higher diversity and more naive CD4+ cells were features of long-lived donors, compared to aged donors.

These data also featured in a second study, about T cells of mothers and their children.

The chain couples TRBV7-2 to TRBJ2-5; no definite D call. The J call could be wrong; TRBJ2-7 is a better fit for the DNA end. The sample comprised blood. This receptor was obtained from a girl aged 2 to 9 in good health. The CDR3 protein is CASSLVAETYEQYF. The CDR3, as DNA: TGTGCCAGCAGCTTAGTCGCGGAGACCTACGAGCAGTACTTC.